What follows describes a single TCR beta chain. The sample comes from a study of blood T cell repertoires in COVID-19. At the level of the study: Material from acute and convalescent COVID-19 was sourced from the United States, Italy and Spain.

Original processing methods: Reference gene primer amplification yielded estimated nucleated cell counts. Repertoires were generated with immunoSEQ multiplex PCR, while TCRdb's copy carries only in-frame clones and drops some. V, J and clone size were drawn from that table, and D and trimming were deduced from the DNA. The repertoire has about 170,000 clones, approximately 79% of them found once; the top ten carry under 20%. Cohort allocation depended upon clinical history that participants reported. This CDR3 spans 16 amino acids. The germline V gene encodes CDR1 SNHLY and CDR2 FYNNEI. V was cut by 7 bases and J by 8 bases, with 21 bases left in between.

The sequenced sample consisted of PBMCs or T cells enriched from blood (not recorded which). The receptor was derived from a woman aged 70-85 years in a cohort exposed to, infected with or recovered from COVID-19 (not recorded which). V is TRBV2 and J is TRBJ1-6; D not resolved. CDR3 region: CASTSRGSPPDSPLHF. The DNA of the CDR3 is TGTGCCAGCACAAGCCGGGGTTCCCCCCCAGATTCACCCCTCCACTTT.